Below, 17 T cell receptor beta chains from the same sample are listed, as sequenced in a study of blood T cell repertoires in COVID-19. Assay used: immunoSEQ multiplex PCR; TCRdb lists only in-frame clones, some missing. Of 250,000 to 400,000 clones in the sample, roughly 90% are singletons; the top ten hold 2.5% to 3.5%. Sample: peripheral blood. All receptors come from a woman aged 25 to 45 with COVID-19, enrolled during active disease.

The V call is TRBV19, the J call TRBJ1-1; D gene uncertain. The CDR3 has 12 amino acids. Germline CDR1 reads LNHDA; CDR2 reads SQIVND (reference sequence). V was trimmed by 7 bases and J by 1 base, leaving 7 bases between them. The CDR3 DNA sequence: TGTGCCAGTAAAGGAGAGAACACTGAAGCTTTCTTT. This codes for CASKGENTEAFF. Together with reference TRBV19 and TRBJ1-1, the CDR3 gives the full variable domain: DGGITQSPKYLFRKEGQNVTLSCEQNLNHDAMYWYRQDPGQGLRLIYYSQIVNDFQKGDIAEGYSVSREKKESFPLTVTSAQKNPTAFYLCASKGENTEAFFGQGTRLTVV.

This clone appeared once. The J gene is TRBJ1-2, the V gene TRBV7-2; no reliable D call. The CDR3 sequence is 14 residues long. Trimming shortened V by 1 base and J by 3 bases, and 9 bases separated the two germline ends. Germline CDR1 and CDR2: SGHTA and FQGNSA. The CDR3 nucleotides are TGTGCCAGCAGCTTAGAACAATCCTACTATGGCTACACCTTC. It specifies CASSLEQSYYGYTF.

This clone showed up just a few times. V and J are TRBV25-1 and TRBJ1-2, with 9 bases aligning to TRBD1. The ends lost 4 bases at V and 6 bases at J; junction bases unmatched: 6. The length of the CDR3 is 14 residues. Germline V gives CDR1 MGHDK, CDR2 SYGVNS. The CDR3 DNA sequence: TGTGCCAGCAGTGTAAATACAGGGGGCAATGGCTACACCTTC. Residues: CASSVNTGGNGYTF.

The V call is TRBV15, the J call TRBJ2-3; TRBD2 matches 10 bases. Per the germline V gene, CDR1 is LNHNV and CDR2 is YYDKDF (reference sequence). The CDR3 consists of 17 residues. V shed 3 bases, J shed 3 bases, and the junction held 9 bases outside the gene matches. CDR3 in DNA: TGTGCCACCAGCAGGGAAATACCGGGACTAGCGACAGATACGCAGTATTTT. It codes for CATSREIPGLATDTQYF.

J is TRBJ2-1 and V is TRBV24-1, with 10 nucleotides matching TRBD2. Germline V gives CDR1 KGHDR, CDR2 SFDVKD. The CDR3 extends over 15 amino acids. Trimming at V came to 6 bases and at J to 2 bases, leaving 3 bases not matched to a gene. In DNA form, the CDR3 reads TGTGCCACCAGTCCCGGACTAGCGGCCTACAATGAGCAGTTCTTC. It translates to CATSPGLAAYNEQFF.

V gene TRBV5-4 combines with J gene TRBJ2-1; D perhaps matches TRBD2 (5 bases). Trimming pared 9 bases from V and 6 bases from J, leaving 22 bases between. Looked up from germline, CDR1 is SGHNT and CDR2 is YYREEE (reference sequence). The CDR3 is 15 amino acids. The chain's CDR3 is CATSTRGSYRNEQFF. DNA of the CDR3: TGTGCCACTAGCACCCGAGGGAGTTACCGCAATGAGCAGTTCTTC.

This clone was observed a single time. V and J are TRBV29-1 and TRBJ2-7; 7 bases align to TRBD1. Per the germline V gene, CDR1 is SQVTM and CDR2 is ANQGSEA. V dropped 6 bases and J dropped 3; count of bases not matched to a gene: 8. The CDR3 consists of 13 residues. The CDR3 DNA sequence: TGCAGCGTGCTGACAGGGTCCAACTACGAGCAGTACTTC. Residues: CSVLTGSNYEQYF.

The rearrangement links TRBV7-6 to TRBJ2-1; 11 bases agree with TRBD2. CDR3 length: 16 amino acids. V lost 4 bases, J lost 2 bases, and 4 bases stayed unmatched. Germline loops: CDR1 SGHVS, CDR2 FNYEAQ. The CDR3 coding sequence is TGTGCCAGCAGCTACTTAGCGGGAGGGCCCTACAATGAGCAGTTCTTC. It translates to CASSYLAGGPYNEQFF.

The chain links TRBV5-1 to TRBJ2-7; 8 positions agree with TRBD1. V was pared by 0 bases and J by 0 bases, with 8 bases of the junction left unmatched. This CDR3 region has 17 residues. Germline V CDR1 and CDR2: SGHRS, YFSETQ. CDR3: CASSLAGTGRASYEQYF. The CDR3 bases are TGCGCCAGCAGCTTGGCCGGGACAGGCAGAGCCTCCTACGAGCAGTACTTC.

J is TRBJ2-6 and V is TRBV2; weak D call: TRBD2 (6 bases). V shed 8 bases and J shed 4 bases, with 9 bases lying between them. Germline CDR1 SNHLY, CDR2 FYNNEI. The CDR3 length is 13 residues. CDR3 DNA: TGTGCCAGCGGGGGGTACGGGGCCAACGTCCTGACTTTC. Amino acid sequence: CASGGYGANVLTF.

This chain joins TRBV11-3 and TRBJ2-2, with D possibly being TRBD1 (5 bases). Germline V gene sequence: CDR1 SGHNT, CDR2 YENEEA. This CDR3 spans 16 amino acids. V gave up 3 bases and J gave up 3 bases, with 14 bases separating them. CDR3 bases: TGTGCCAGCAGCTTGATAGGGGCTAAATACACCGGGGAGCTGTTTTTT. Residues: CASSLIGAKYTGELFF. Using reference TRBV11-3 and TRBJ2-2 for the parts outside the CDR3, the full variable domain is EAGVVQSPRYKIIEKKQPVAFWCNPISGHNTLYWYLQNLGQGPELLIRYENEEAVDDSQLPKDRFSAERLKGVDSTLKIQPAELGDSAVYLCASSLIGAKYTGELFFGEGSRLTVL.

This sequence joins TRBV3-1 (or the pseudogene TRBV3-2) and TRBJ2-7; perhaps TRBD1 as D (6 bases). Trimming removed 5 bases at V and 7 bases at J, with 12 bases between. Germline CDR1 and CDR2: LGHDT and YNNKEL (reference sequence). CDR3 length equals 12 residues. This CDR3 reads CASSYRAEEQYF. The DNA of the CDR3 is TGTGCCAGCAGCTACAGGGCCGAAGAGCAGTACTTC.

The J gene is TRBJ1-1, the V gene TRBV7-2; D gene uncertain. The germline V and J ends were trimmed by 2 bases and 1 base, with 5 bases remaining between them. CDR1 and CDR2 (germline): SGHTA, FQGNSA. The CDR3 runs to 13 residues. DNA for the CDR3: TGTGCCAGCAGCTTAAACGGGAACACTGAAGCTTTCTTT. Translated: CASSLNGNTEAFF.

V and J are TRBV30 and TRBJ2-3; 8 bases are shared with TRBD2. Trimming cost V 5 bases and J 6 bases; bases outside gene matches: 10. This CDR3 is built from 14 residues. In germline, CDR1 is GTSNPN, CDR2 SVGIG (reference sequence). The CDR3 DNA is TGTGCCTGGGGGAGGAGCGGGAGATCTGATACGCAGTATTTT. Translated: CAWGRSGRSDTQYF.

This chain uses TRBV19 with TRBJ2-7; possible D gene TRBD2, 6 bases. Germline V gives CDR1 LNHDA, CDR2 SQIVND (reference sequence). This CDR3 has 13 amino acids. Trimming shortened V by 5 bases and J by 3 bases, and 11 bases separated the two germline ends. The CDR3, as DNA: TGTGCCAGTAGTGCGGGACGGAGCTACGAGCAGTACTTC. It is translated as CASSAGRSYEQYF.

In its sample, this clone was seen once. The chain recombines TRBV5-4 with TRBJ2-7; 7 bases line up with TRBD2. Trimming took 2 bases from V and 3 from J; bases not matched to a gene: 8. CDR1 is SGHNT, CDR2 YYREEE, per germline (reference sequence). The CDR3 extends over 15 amino acids. Here the CDR3 reads CASSFLGGGDYEQYF. CDR3 nucleotides: TGTGCCAGCAGCTTTCTTGGCGGGGGAGACTACGAGCAGTACTTC.

V is TRBV19 and J is TRBJ2-1; tentatively, D is TRBD2 (5 bases). Trimming took off 6 bases at V and 9 bases at J, with 18 bases between the two ends. This CDR3 contains 14 residues. Per germline, CDR1 LNHDA and CDR2 SQIVND (reference sequence). The CDR3 nucleotides read TGTGCCAGTAGCACGGCAGGAGGTACGGGTGAGCAGTTCTTC. Amino acids: CASSTAGGTGEQFF.